These 4 T cell receptor beta chains originate from one sample sequenced in a study of T cell changes during pregnancy in multiple sclerosis. The repertoire was sequenced with immunoSEQ multiplex PCR; TCRdb's copy has only in-frame clones and lacks some. The table records 75,000 to 95,000 clones, roughly nine tenths of them present only once. Specimen: peripheral blood, collected in the first trimester of pregnancy. The source is a female donor with multiple sclerosis, enrolled in a pregnancy study.

The CDR3 DNA sequence: TGTGCCAGCAGTTTCGGACAGGGTAGTGAAGCTTTCTTT. Translation: CASSFGQGSEAFF. The rearrangement joins TRBV28 to TRBJ1-1, with 8 bases that match TRBD1. The CDR3 spans 13 residues. With V trimmed by 3 bases and J by 7 bases, 4 bases remained unmatched. Germline V gene data show CDR1 as MDHEN and CDR2 as SYDVKM.

The genes are TRBV6-5 and TRBJ2-3, with 7 positions matching TRBD2. CDR3 length: 13 residues. The J segment lost 4 bases and the V segment lost 4 bases, leaving 2 bases of the junction unmatched. Germline CDR1 is MNHEY and CDR2 is SVGAGI. The DNA of the CDR3 is TGTGCCAGCAGTTTCGGGAGGCCAGATACGCAGTATTTT. This sequence encodes CASSFGRPDTQYF.

The chain links TRBV30 to TRBJ2-1; 9 nucleotides agree with TRBD2. Germline lookup yields CDR1 GTSNPN and CDR2 SVGIG (reference sequence). CDR3 length: 16 amino acids. Trimming took 0 bases from V and 4 from J; bases not matched to a gene: 7. CDR3 in DNA: TGTGCCTGGAGTGTAAATCTAGCGGGAAGTTACAATGAGCAGTTCTTC. Translating it yields CAWSVNLAGSYNEQFF.

This clone came up once. The chain couples TRBV5-1 to TRBJ2-3; TRBD2 matches 11 bases. This CDR3 comprises 18 residues. J lost 5 bases, V lost 6 bases, and 17 bases had no gene match. CDR1 and CDR2 (germline): SGHRS, YFSETQ. CDR3 sequence: CASNWGTSGGGLGDTQYF. The CDR3 DNA reads as TGCGCCAGCAACTGGGGGACTAGCGGAGGGGGTCTGGGAGATACGCAGTATTTT.